This TCR beta chain originates from a study of technical replicates of blood from four donors. Method: immunoSEQ multiplex PCR; TCRdb's copy keeps in-frame clones and lacks some. The table lists about 80,000 clones, about 96% of them singletons. Germline V gene data show CDR1 as MNHEY and CDR2 as SVGAGI. The CDR3 loop spans 15 amino acids. The V end was cut by 2 bases, the J end by 2 bases, with 12 bases between. This chain joins TRBV6-5 and TRBJ1-2; D is undetermined. The source material was T cells isolated from PBMCs. The TCR sequence derives from a human donor in good health. CDR3 sequence (DNA): TGTGCCAGCAGTTACCTTACTTCGAGAAACTATGGCTACACCTTC. It encodes CASSYLTSRNYGYTF.